The 19 T cell receptor beta chains given below trace back to one sample, sequenced in a study of blood T cell repertoires in COVID-19. The repertoire was sequenced with immunoSEQ multiplex PCR; TCRdb's copy has only in-frame clones and lacks some. The data show about 55,000 clones, 88% seen once. Sequencing was done on a sample of peripheral blood. Source of these receptors: a man in his 60s with active COVID-19.

The chain employs TRBV25-1 and TRBJ1-2; D may be TRBD1 (6 bases). Germline loops: CDR1 MGHDK, CDR2 SYGVNS. This CDR3 is built from 17 residues. Deletions cut 2 bases from V and 2 bases from J, with 18 bases between. This chain's CDR3 is CASSESALDRNNYGYTF. CDR3 bases: TGTGCCAGCAGTGAAAGCGCCCTCGACAGGAACAACTATGGCTACACCTTC.

This chain joins TRBV9 and TRBJ2-2, with 10 bases lining up with TRBD2. The CDR3 is 17 amino acids. Per germline, CDR1 SGDLS and CDR2 YYNGEE. V trimming: 2 bases; J trimming: 4 bases; junction bases outside the gene matches: 8. The CDR3 loop reads CASSVRGLAVGTGELFF. The CDR3 DNA reads as TGTGCCAGCAGCGTCCGCGGACTAGCGGTAGGCACCGGGGAGCTGTTTTTT.

The rearrangement uses TRBV19 and TRBJ2-7, with D perhaps matching TRBD2 (6 bases). V lost 1 base to trimming and J lost 5 bases, with 9 bases between them. This CDR3 comprises 13 residues. In germline, CDR1 is LNHDA, CDR2 SQIVND (reference sequence). CDR3 nucleotide sequence: TGTGCCAGTAGTATAGCGGGAGCGGACGAGCAGTACTTC. This gives the protein CASSIAGADEQYF. The whole variable domain, filled in from reference TRBV19 and TRBJ2-7, reads DGGITQSPKYLFRKEGQNVTLSCEQNLNHDAMYWYRQDPGQGLRLIYYSQIVNDFQKGDIAEGYSVSREKKESFPLTVTSAQKNPTAFYLCASSIAGADEQYFGPGTRLTVT.

The genes are TRBV6-5 and TRBJ2-1; 15 bases are shared with TRBD2. The CDR3 has 15 amino acids. The J segment lost 6 bases and the V segment lost 7 bases, leaving 4 bases of the junction unmatched. In germline, CDR1 is MNHEY, CDR2 SVGAGI. The CDR3 spells CASTLGLAGGNEQFF. DNA for the CDR3: TGTGCCAGCACACTGGGACTAGCGGGGGGCAATGAGCAGTTCTTC.

The CDR3 sequence is CASSQLAGKGDIQYF. Here the CDR3 DNA reads TGTGCCAGCAGCCAATTAGCGGGAAAGGGGGACATTCAGTACTTC. V gene TRBV7-9 combines with J gene TRBJ2-4; 8 bases agree with TRBD2. Per the germline V gene, CDR1 is SEHNR and CDR2 is FQNEAQ (reference sequence). CDR3 length: 15 amino acids. With V trimmed by 5 bases and J by 8 bases, 11 bases remained unmatched.

The gene calls are TRBV7-3 and TRBJ2-1, with 9 bases matching TRBD2. Germline V gene sequence: CDR1 SGHTA, CDR2 FQGTGA. This CDR3 has 18 residues. The J segment lost 5 bases and the V segment lost 2 bases, leaving 13 bases of the junction unmatched. The chain's CDR3 is CASSLSSGIAGLDNEQFF. The CDR3 DNA reads as TGTGCCAGCAGCTTATCTAGCGGGATAGCTGGATTAGACAATGAGCAGTTCTTC.

The V and J genes are TRBV11-2 and TRBJ2-5; D is undetermined. This CDR3 is 16 amino acids long. Trimming took off 4 bases at V and 2 bases at J, with 17 bases between the two ends. Germline loops: CDR1 SGHAT, CDR2 FQNNGV. The CDR3 loop reads CASSSPTERRQETQYF. As DNA, the CDR3 is TGTGCCAGCAGCTCTCCCACTGAGCGTCGACAAGAGACCCAGTACTTC.

The CDR3 DNA follows: TGTGCCAGTGGGGCCCCCGCAGGGCCAAACACTGAAGCTTTCTTT. Translating it yields CASGAPAGPNTEAFF. This chain joins TRBV19 and TRBJ1-1, with D maybe TRBD1 (5 bases). The CDR3 extends over 15 amino acids. Germline CDR1 and CDR2: LNHDA and SQIVND (reference sequence). The V and J ends lost 8 bases and 2 bases respectively, with 18 bases between them.

This chain connects TRBV15 to TRBJ1-3; D might be TRBD1 (5 bases). Trimming pared 1 base from V and 0 bases from J, leaving 13 bases between. This CDR3 has 17 residues. Germline loops: CDR1 LNHNV, CDR2 YYDKDF (reference sequence). CDR3 residues: CATSRASTGRSGNTIYF. The CDR3 DNA reads as TGTGCCACCAGCAGAGCGTCAACAGGCCGCTCTGGAAACACCATATATTTT. The full variable domain, with the rest looked up from reference TRBV15 and TRBJ1-3, is DAMVIQNPRYQVTQFGKPVTLSCSQTLNHNVMYWYQQKSSQAPKLLFHYYDKDFNNEADTPDNFQSRRPNTSFCFLDIRSPGLGDTAMYLCATSRASTGRSGNTIYFGEGSWLTVV.

The chain links TRBV9 to TRBJ2-3; the D gene is possibly TRBD2 (7 bases). The CDR3 loop spans 16 amino acids. The germline V gene has CDR1 SGDLS and CDR2 YYNGEE. With 0 bases removed from V and 6 bases from J, the gap between germline ends came to 17 bases. For the CDR3, the DNA is TGTGCCAGCAGCGTAGGATTGATGGGGGGGCTGGATACGCAGTATTTT. The encoded protein is CASSVGLMGGLDTQYF.

J is TRBJ2-5 and V is TRBV7-8; TRBD1 matches at 9 bases. Germline CDR1 reads SGHVS; CDR2 reads FQNEAQ. The CDR3 covers 16 residues. Germline trimming cut 1 base from V and 4 bases from J; bases unmatched to any gene: 7. The DNA for the CDR3 is TGTGCCAGCAGCTTAGAACCGGGACAGGGTATAGAGACCCAGTACTTC. Protein sequence: CASSLEPGQGIETQYF.

The chain recombines TRBV4-1 with TRBJ2-7; perhaps TRBD2 as D (5 bases). V was clipped by 5 bases and J by 7 bases, with 27 bases between them. CDR1 and CDR2 (germline): MGHRA, YSYEKL. The CDR3 sequence is 17 residues long. The CDR3 bases are TGCGCCAGCAGCGGGCAGTTCGGAGGTTCGCTATCCTGGGAGCAGTACTTC. It codes for CASSGQFGGSLSWEQYF.

The genes are TRBV2 and TRBJ2-3, with D perhaps TRBD2 (5 bases). This CDR3 region has 15 residues. Trimming removed 5 bases at V and 0 bases at J, with 12 bases between. The germline CDR1 and CDR2 sequences are SNHLY and FYNNEI. The CDR3 DNA reads as TGTGCCAGCAGTCGACTCGCGGGTAGCACAGATACGCAGTATTTT. Encoded protein: CASSRLAGSTDTQYF.

The chain recombines TRBV10-3 with TRBJ2-4; the match to TRBD2 covers 10 bases. With 6 bases clipped from V and 7 bases from J, the junction kept 15 bases outside the gene matches. There are 17 residues in the CDR3. Per germline, CDR1 ENHRY and CDR2 SYGVKD. The CDR3 reads CAISPSGAGGPRNIQYF. CDR3 DNA sequence: TGTGCCATCAGCCCCTCCGGAGCGGGAGGGCCTCGTAACATTCAGTACTTC.

The chain carries TRBV9 and TRBJ1-5; maybe TRBD1 (5 bases). Germline V gives CDR1 SGDLS, CDR2 YYNGEE. Trimming cost V 3 bases and J 1 base, with 8 bases left between them. The CDR3 has 14 residues. CDR3 sequence: CASSAGGSNQPQHF. The CDR3 bases are TGTGCCAGCAGCGCGGGGGGAAGCAATCAGCCCCAGCATTTT.

The V call is TRBV6-1, the J call TRBJ1-4; 8 positions agree with TRBD1. CDR1 and CDR2 from the germline V gene are MNHNS and SASEGT. The length of the CDR3 is 17 residues. The trim removed 3 bases at V and 3 bases at J, leaving 9 bases unmatched. DNA for the CDR3: TGTGCCAGCAGTGACGGACAGGGTGTCCTAGCTAATGAAAAACTGTTTTTT. Translated: CASSDGQGVLANEKLFF.

The chain carries TRBV6-5 and TRBJ2-7, with D maybe TRBD2 (5 bases). Trimming removed 0 bases at V and 3 bases at J, with 15 bases between. CDR1 and CDR2 from the germline V gene are MNHEY and SVGAGI. This CDR3 spans 16 amino acids. DNA for the CDR3: TGTGCCAGCAGTTACTCGACTGGGCTTGCGGGCTACGAGCAGTACTTC. As protein: CASSYSTGLAGYEQYF.

V gene TRBV9 combines with J gene TRBJ2-7, with 12 bases identical to TRBD2. Germline assignment: CDR1 SGDLS and CDR2 YYNGEE. The CDR3 runs 16 residues. J gave up 7 bases and V 3 bases, and 11 bases lay outside the gene matches. The CDR3 here is CASSDRLAGEFQEQYF. DNA for the CDR3: TGTGCCAGCAGCGACCGACTAGCGGGAGAGTTCCAGGAGCAGTACTTC.

The V gene is TRBV10-2, the J gene TRBJ2-7; D may be TRBD1 (6 bases). The V gene lost 6 bases and the J gene lost 0 bases, with 12 bases spanning the gap. Germline V gene data show CDR1 as WSHSY and CDR2 as SAAADI. The CDR3 length is 14 residues. The CDR3 here is CASRVGQTSYEQYF. The CDR3 bases are TGCGCCAGCAGGGTAGGACAGACCTCCTACGAGCAGTACTTC.